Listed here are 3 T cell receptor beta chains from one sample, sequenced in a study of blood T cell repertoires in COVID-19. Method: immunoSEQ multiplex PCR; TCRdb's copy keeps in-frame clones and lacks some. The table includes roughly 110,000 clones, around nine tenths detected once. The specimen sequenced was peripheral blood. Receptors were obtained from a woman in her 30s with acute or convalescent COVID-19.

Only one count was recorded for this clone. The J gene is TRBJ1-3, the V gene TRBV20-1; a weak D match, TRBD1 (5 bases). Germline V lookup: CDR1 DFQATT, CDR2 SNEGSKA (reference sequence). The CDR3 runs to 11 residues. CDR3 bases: TGCGCGGTTCAGGGTGGAAACACCATATATTTT. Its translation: CAVQGGNTIYF.

The CDR3 sequence: CPGSRPRGQIRTFSYEQYF. The DNA of the CDR3 is TGTCCTGGGAGCCGCCCCCGGGGACAGATACGAACTTTCTCCTACGAGCAGTACTTC. V and J are TRBV22-1 and TRBJ2-7; the table names TRBD1, a call not compared with the DNA. TRBV22-1 is deemed a pseudogene. This CDR3 is built from 19 residues.

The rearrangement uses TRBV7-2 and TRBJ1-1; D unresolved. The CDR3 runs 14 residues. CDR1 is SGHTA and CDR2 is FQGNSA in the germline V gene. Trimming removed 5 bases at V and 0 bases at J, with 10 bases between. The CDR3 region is CASSISQVNTEAFF. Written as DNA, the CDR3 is TGTGCCAGCAGCATATCCCAGGTGAACACTGAAGCTTTCTTT. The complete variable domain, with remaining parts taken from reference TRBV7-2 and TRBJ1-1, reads GAGVSQSPSNKVTEKGKDVELRCDPISGHTALYWYRQSLGQGLEFLIYFQGNSAPDKSGLPSDRFSAERTGGSVSTLTIQRTQQEDSAVYLCASSISQVNTEAFFGQGTRLTVV.